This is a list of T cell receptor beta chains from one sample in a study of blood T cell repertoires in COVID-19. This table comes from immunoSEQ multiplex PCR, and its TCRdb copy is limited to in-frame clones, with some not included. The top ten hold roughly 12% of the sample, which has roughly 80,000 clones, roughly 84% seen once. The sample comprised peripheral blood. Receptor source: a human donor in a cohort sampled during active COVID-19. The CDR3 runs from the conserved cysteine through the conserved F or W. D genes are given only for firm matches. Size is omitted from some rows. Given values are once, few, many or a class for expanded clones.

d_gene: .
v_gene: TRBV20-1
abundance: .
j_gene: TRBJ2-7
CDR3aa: CSASSNRDEQYF
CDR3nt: TGCAGTGCCAGTTCGAACAGGGACGAGCAGTACTTC

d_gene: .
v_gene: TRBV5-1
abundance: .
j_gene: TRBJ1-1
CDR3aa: CASSLDGGNTEAFF
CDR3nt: TGCGCCAGCAGCTTGGACGGTGGGAACACTGAAGCTTTCTTT

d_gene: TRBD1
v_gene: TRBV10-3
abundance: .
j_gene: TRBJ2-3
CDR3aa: CAISVGQGSTDTQYF
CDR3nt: TGTGCCATCAGTGTGGGACAGGGGAGCACAGATACGCAGTATTTT

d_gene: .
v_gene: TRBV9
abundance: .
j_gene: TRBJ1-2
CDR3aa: CASSIPGVSNYGYTF
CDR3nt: TGTGCCAGCAGCATACCAGGGGTGTCTAACTATGGCTACACCTTC

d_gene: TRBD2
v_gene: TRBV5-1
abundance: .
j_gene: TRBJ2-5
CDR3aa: CASVKEAGQETQYF
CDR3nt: TGCGCCAGCGTCAAAGAAGCGGGACAAGAGACCCAGTACTTC

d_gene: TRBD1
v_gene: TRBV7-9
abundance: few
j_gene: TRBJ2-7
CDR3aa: CASSLGDRAKQYF
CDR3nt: TGTGCCAGCAGCTTAGGGGACAGGGCCAAGCAGTACTTC

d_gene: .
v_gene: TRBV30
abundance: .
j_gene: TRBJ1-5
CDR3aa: CAWSLQGNQPQHF
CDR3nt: TGTGCCTGGAGCCTACAGGGAAATCAGCCCCAGCATTTT

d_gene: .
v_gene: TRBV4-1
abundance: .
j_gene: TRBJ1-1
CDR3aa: CASSQDRRGNTEAFF
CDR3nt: TGCGCCAGCAGCCAAGATCGAAGAGGGAACACTGAAGCTTTCTTT

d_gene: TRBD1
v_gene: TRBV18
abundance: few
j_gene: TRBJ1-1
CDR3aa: CASLPTGVPTEAFF
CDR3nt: TGTGCCAGCTTACCGACAGGGGTACCGACTGAAGCTTTCTTT

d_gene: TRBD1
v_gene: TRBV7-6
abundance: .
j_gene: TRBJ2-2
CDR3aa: CASSPETGMNTGELFF
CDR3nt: TGTGCCAGCAGCCCAGAGACAGGGATGAACACCGGGGAGCTGTTTTTT

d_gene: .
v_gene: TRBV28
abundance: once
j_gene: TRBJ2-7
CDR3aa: CASSLSGEQYF
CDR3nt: TGTGCCAGCAGTTTATCGGGCGAGCAGTACTTC

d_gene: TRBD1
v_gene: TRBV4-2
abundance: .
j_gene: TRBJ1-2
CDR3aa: CASSQDRRPGGNGYTF
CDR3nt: TGTGCCAGCAGCCAAGATCGTCGGCCAGGGGGTAATGGCTACACCTTC

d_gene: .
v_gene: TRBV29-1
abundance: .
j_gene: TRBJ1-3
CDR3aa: CSVEDQRSSGNTIYF
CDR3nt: TGCAGCGTTGAAGATCAACGGAGCTCTGGAAACACCATATATTTT

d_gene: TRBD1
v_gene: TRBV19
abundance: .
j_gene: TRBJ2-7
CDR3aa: CASSRDGQGASEQYF
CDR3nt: TGTGCCAGTAGTAGGGACGGCCAGGGGGCCTCCGAGCAGTACTTC

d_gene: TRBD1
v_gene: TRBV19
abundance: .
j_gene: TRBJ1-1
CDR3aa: CASRRSRDRDITEAFF
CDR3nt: TGTGCCAGTAGACGGTCCCGGGACAGGGATATCACTGAAGCTTTCTTT

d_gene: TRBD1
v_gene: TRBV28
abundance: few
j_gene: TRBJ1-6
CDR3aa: CASSGGGRSPLHF
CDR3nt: TGTGCCAGCTCAGGGGGTGGTAGATCACCCCTCCACTTT

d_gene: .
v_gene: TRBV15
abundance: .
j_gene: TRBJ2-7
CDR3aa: CATRARADSLYEQYF
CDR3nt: TGTGCCACCAGGGCCCGGGCGGACAGTCTATACGAGCAGTACTTC

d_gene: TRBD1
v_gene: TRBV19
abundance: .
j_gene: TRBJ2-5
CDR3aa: CASSTGQVMQETQYF
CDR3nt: TGTGCCAGTAGTACCGGACAGGTTATGCAAGAGACCCAGTACTTC

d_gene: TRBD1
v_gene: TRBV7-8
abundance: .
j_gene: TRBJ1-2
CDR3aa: CASSPLGQGNDGYTF
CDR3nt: TGTGCCAGCAGCCCCTTGGGACAGGGGAATGATGGCTACACCTTC

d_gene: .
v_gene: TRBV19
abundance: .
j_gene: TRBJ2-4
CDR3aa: CASTEGSKNIQYF
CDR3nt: TGTGCCAGTACTGAGGGTTCCAAAAACATTCAGTACTTC

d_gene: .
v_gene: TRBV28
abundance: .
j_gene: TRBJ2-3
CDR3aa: CASSLISDTQYF
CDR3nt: TGTGCCAGCAGTTTAATCTCGGATACGCAGTATTTT

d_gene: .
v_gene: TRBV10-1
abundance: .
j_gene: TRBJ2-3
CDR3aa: CASARTSRTDTQYF
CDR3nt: TGCGCCAGCGCTCGGACTTCGCGCACAGATACGCAGTATTTT

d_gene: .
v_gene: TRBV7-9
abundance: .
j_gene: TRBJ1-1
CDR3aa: CASSSGVNTEAFF
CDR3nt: TGTGCCAGCAGCTCCGGGGTGAACACTGAAGCTTTCTTT

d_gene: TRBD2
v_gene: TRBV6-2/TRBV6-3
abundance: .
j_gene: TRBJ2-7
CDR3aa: CASSYVAGFANYEQYF
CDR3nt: TGTGCCAGCAGTTACGTAGCGGGATTCGCTAACTACGAGCAGTACTTC

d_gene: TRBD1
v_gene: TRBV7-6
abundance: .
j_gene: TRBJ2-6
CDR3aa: CASRSGQGAATGANVLTF
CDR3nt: TGTGCCAGCAGATCGGGACAGGGGGCGGCAACTGGGGCCAACGTCCTGACTTTC

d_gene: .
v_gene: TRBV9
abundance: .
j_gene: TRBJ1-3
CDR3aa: CASGTWGNTIYF
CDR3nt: TGTGCCAGCGGCACGTGGGGAAACACCATATATTTT

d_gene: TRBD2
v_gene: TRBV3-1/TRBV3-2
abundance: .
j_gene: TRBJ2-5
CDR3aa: CASSKLAGGQETQYF
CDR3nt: TGTGCCAGCAGCAAACTAGCGGGGGGCCAAGAGACCCAGTACTTC

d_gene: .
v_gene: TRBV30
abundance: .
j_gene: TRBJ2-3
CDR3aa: CAWNRGAEDTQYF
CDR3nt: TGTGCCTGGAATCGGGGGGCGGAGGATACGCAGTATTTT

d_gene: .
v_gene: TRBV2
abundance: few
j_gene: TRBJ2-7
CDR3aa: CASSTGSYEQYF
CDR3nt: TGTGCCAGCAGCACAGGCTCCTACGAGCAGTACTTC

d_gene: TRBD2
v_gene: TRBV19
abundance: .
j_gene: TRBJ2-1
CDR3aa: CASRSGAGDHYNEQFF
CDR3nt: TGTGCCAGTAGGAGTGGAGCGGGGGATCACTACAATGAGCAGTTCTTC

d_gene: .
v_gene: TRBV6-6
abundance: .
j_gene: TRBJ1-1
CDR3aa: CASSLGQNTEAFF
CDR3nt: TGTGCCAGCAGCCTCGGTCAGAACACTGAAGCTTTCTTT

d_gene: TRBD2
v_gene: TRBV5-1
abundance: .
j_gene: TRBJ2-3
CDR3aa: CASTPGDSGFSTDTQYF
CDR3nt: TGCGCCAGCACTCCGGGTGATAGCGGGTTTAGCACAGATACGCAGTATTTT

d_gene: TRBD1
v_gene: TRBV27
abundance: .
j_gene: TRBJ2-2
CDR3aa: CASSTHRGSAGELFF
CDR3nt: TGTGCCAGCAGTACGCACAGGGGAAGCGCCGGGGAGCTGTTTTTT

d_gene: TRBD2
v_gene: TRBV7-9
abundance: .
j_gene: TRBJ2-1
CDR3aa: CASSLVPRPSGKNEQFF
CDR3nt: TGTGCCAGCAGCTTAGTCCCCCGGCCTAGCGGGAAAAATGAGCAGTTCTTC

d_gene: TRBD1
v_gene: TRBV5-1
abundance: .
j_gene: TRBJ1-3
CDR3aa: CASSLGPRTGGNTIYF
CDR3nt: TGCGCCAGCAGCTTGGGCCCTAGGACAGGAGGAAACACCATATATTTT

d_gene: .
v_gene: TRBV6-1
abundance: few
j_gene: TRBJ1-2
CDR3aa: CASSEERQPVYGYTF
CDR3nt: TGTGCCAGCAGTGAAGAGAGACAGCCAGTCTATGGCTACACCTTC

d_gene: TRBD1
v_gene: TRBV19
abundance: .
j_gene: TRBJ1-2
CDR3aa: CASTRGQGEHGYTF
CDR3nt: TGTGCCAGTACCCGGGGTCAGGGGGAACATGGCTACACCTTC

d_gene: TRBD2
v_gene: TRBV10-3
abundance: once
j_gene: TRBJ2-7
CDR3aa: CATQPSGGTTYEQYF
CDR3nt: TGTGCCACCCAGCCTAGCGGGGGGACCACCTACGAGCAGTACTTC

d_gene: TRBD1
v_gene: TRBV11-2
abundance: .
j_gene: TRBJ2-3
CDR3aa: CASENRGGTDTQYF
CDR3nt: TGTGCCAGCGAGAACAGGGGAGGCACAGATACGCAGTATTTT

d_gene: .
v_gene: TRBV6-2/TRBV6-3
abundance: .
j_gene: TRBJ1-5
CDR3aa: CASSYLPGQSKNNQPQHF
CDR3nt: TGTGCCAGCAGTTACCTCCCGGGACAAAGTAAAAACAATCAGCCCCAGCATTTT

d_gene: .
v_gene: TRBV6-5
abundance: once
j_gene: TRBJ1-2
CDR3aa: CASGENYGYTF
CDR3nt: TGTGCCAGCGGGGAGAACTATGGCTACACCTTC

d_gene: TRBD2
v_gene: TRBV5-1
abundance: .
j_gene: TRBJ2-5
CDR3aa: CASSLAGGLETQYF
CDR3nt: TGCGCCAGCAGCCTAGCGGGGGGTCTGGAGACCCAGTACTTC

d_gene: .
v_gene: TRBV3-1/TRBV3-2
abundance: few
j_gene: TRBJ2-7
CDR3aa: CASSQANLMYEQYF
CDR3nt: TGTGCCAGCAGCCAAGCGAACCTAATGTACGAGCAGTACTTC

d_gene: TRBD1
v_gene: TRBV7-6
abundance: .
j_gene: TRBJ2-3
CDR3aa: CASSSRQGSTDTQYF
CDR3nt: TGTGCCAGCAGCTCTCGACAGGGGAGCACAGATACGCAGTATTTT

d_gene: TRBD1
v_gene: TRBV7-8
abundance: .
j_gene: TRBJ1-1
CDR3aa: CASSLEGAFIGTEAFF
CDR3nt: TGTGCCAGCAGCTTAGAGGGGGCGTTCATTGGAACTGAAGCTTTCTTT

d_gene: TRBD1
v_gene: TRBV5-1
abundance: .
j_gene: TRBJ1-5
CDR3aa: CASSKRRQGNLAQPQHF
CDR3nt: TGCGCCAGCAGCAAGAGACGACAGGGAAATTTGGCTCAGCCCCAGCATTTT

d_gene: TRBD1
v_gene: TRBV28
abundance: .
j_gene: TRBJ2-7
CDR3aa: CASSGPGQGFYEQYF
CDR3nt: TGTGCCAGCAGTGGCCCGGGACAGGGGTTCTACGAGCAGTACTTC

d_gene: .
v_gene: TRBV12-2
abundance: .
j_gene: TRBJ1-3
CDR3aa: CASRKGQGDSGNTIYF
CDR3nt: TGTGCAAGTCGCAAAGGACAGGGGGACTCTGGAAACACCATATATTTT